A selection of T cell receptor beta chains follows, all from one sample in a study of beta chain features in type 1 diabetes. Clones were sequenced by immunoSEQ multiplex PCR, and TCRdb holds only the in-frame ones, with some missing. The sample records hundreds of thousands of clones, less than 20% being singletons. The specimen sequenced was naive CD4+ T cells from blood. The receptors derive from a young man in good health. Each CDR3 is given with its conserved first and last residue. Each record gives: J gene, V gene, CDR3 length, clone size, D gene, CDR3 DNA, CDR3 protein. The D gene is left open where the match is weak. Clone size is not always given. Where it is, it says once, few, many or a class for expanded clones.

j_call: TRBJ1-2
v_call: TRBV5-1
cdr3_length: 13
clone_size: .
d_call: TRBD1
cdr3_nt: TGCGCCAGCAGTACGGACAGGGACTATGGCTACACCTTC
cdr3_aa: CASSTDRDYGYTF

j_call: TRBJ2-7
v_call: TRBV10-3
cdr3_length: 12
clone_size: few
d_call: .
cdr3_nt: TGTGCCATCAGGGGCAACGGGGACGAGCAGTACTTC
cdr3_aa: CAIRGNGDEQYF

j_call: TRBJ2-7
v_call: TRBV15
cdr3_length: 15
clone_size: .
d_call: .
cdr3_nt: TGTGCCACCAGCAGAGATCGCCAATCGTTCTACGAGCAGTACTTC
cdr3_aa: CATSRDRQSFYEQYF

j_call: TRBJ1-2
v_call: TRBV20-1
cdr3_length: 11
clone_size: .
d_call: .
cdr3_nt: TGCAGTGGGGCTGAGGGGGGAGGCTACACCTTC
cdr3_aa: CSGAEGGGYTF

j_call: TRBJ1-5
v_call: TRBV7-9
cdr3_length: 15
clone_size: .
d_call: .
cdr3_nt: TGTGCCAGCAGCTTTTACGCAGGGTGGGATCAGCCCCAGCATTTT
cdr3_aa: CASSFYAGWDQPQHF

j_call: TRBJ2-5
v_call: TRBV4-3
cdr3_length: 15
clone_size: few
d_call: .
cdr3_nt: TGCGCCAGCAGCCAAGATCACAGGGATATGGAGACCCAGTACTTC
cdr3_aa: CASSQDHRDMETQYF

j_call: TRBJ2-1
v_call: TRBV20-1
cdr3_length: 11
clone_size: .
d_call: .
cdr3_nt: TGCAGTGCTGGTGAAGGGGTCGGGCAGTTCTTC
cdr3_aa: CSAGEGVGQFF

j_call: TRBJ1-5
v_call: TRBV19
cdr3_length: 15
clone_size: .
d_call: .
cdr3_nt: TGTGCCAGTAGTGTCGGGCCCGGGAGGGATCAGCCCCAGCATTTT
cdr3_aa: CASSVGPGRDQPQHF

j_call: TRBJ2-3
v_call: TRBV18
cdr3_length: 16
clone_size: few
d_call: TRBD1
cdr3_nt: TGTGCCAGCTCACCCTCAAGGGACAGAAGGGGTGATACGCAGTATTTT
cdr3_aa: CASSPSRDRRGDTQYF

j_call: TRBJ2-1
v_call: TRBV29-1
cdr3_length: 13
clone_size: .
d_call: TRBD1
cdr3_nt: TGCAGCGATACAGGGGGCTCAGTCTATGAGCAGTTCTTC
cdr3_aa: CSDTGGSVYEQFF

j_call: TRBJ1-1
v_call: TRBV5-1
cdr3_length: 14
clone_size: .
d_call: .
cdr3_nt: TGCGCCAGCAGCTTGGAGGCTTCTCCAAGTGAAGCTTTCTTT
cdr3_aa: CASSLEASPSEAFF

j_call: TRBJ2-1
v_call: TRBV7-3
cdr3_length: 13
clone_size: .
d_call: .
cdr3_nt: TGTGCCAGCAGCTCGGGATTACTGAATGAGCAGTTCTTC
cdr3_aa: CASSSGLLNEQFF

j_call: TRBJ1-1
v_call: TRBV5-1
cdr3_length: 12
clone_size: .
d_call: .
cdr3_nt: TGCGCCAGCAGCTTGGACAGGGTGGGAGCTTTCTTT
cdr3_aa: CASSLDRVGAFF

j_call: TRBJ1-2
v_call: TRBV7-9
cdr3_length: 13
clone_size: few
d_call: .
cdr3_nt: TGTGCCAGCAGCTTAGATTCCCGGGGCGGCTACACCTTC
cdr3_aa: CASSLDSRGGYTF

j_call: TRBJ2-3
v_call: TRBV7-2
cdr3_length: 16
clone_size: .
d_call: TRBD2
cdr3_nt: TGTGCCAGCAGCTTAAGGAGCGGGGGGGCTGCAGATACGCAGTATTTT
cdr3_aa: CASSLRSGGAADTQYF

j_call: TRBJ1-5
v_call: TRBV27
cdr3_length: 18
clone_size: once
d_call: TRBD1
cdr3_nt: TGTGCCAGCAGTTTTCCGGGACAGGGGATGGCTGGCAATCAGCCCCAGCATTTT
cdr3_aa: CASSFPGQGMAGNQPQHF

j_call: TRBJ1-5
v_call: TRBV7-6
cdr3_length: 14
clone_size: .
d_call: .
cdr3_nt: TGTGCCAGCAGCTTACAGGGGCTCAATCAGCCCCAGCATTTT
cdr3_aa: CASSLQGLNQPQHF

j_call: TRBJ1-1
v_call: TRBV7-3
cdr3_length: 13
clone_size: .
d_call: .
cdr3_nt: TGTGCCGGGGGCCCCTCAGCGTACACTGAAGCTTTCTTT
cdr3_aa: CAGGPSAYTEAFF

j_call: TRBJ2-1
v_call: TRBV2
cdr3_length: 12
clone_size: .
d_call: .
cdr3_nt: TGTGCCAGCAGACAGGGGGGGAATGAGCAGTTCTTC
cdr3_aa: CASRQGGNEQFF

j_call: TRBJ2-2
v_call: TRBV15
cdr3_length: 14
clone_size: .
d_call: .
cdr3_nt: TGTGCCACCAGCAGAGGGGGACGGATCGAGGAGCTGTTTTTT
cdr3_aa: CATSRGGRIEELFF

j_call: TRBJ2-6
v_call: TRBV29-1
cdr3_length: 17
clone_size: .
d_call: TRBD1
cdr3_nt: TGCAGCGTTGAAGACCGAGGGGGCGGCTCTGGGGCCAACGTCCTGACTTTC
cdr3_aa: CSVEDRGGGSGANVLTF

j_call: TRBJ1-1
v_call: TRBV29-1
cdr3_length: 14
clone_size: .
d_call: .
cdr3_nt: TGCAGCGTAGCGGGACACTCCATGAACACTGAAGCTTTCTTT
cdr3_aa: CSVAGHSMNTEAFF

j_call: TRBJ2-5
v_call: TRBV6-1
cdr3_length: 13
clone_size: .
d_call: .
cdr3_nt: TGTGCCAGCGCAGGTGGCCTCCAAGAGACCCAGTACTTC
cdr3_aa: CASAGGLQETQYF

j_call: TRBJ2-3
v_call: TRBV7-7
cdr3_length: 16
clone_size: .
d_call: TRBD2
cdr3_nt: TGTGCCAGCAGCCCCGCTCGAGCGGGAGGTGGTAATACGCAGTATTTT
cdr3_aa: CASSPARAGGGNTQYF

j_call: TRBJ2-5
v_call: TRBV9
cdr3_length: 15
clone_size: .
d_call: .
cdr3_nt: TGTGCCAGCAGCGTAGCTGCCCCCTCATGGGAGACCCAGTACTTC
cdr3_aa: CASSVAAPSWETQYF

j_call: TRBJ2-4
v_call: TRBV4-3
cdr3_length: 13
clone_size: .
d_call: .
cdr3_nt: TGCGCCAGCAGCCTCGACAGCAAAAACATTCAGTACTTC
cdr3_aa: CASSLDSKNIQYF

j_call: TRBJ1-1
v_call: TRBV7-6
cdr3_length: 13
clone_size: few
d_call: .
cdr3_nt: TGTGCCAGCAGCAGGGGGGTGAACACTGAAGCTTTCTTT
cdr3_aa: CASSRGVNTEAFF

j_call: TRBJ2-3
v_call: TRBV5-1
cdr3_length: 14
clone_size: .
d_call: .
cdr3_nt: TGCGCCAGCAGCCCGAGGACAGAGACAGATACGCAGTATTTT
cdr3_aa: CASSPRTETDTQYF